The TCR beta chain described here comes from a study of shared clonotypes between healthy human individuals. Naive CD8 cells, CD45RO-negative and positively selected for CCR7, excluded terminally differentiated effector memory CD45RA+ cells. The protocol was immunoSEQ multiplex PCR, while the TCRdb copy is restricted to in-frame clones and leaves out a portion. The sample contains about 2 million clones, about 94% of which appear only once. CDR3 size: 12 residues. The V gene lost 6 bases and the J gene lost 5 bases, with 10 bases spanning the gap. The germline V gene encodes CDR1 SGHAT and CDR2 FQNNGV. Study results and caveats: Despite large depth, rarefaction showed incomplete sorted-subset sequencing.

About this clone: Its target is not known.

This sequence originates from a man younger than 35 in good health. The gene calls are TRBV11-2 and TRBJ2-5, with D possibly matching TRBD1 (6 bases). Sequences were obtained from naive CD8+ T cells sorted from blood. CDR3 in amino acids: CASSDQGETQYF. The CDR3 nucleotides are TGTGCCAGCAGTGATCAGGGGGAGACCCAGTACTTC.